This T cell receptor beta chain is drawn from a study of early T cells in non-severe SARS-CoV-2 infection. Study background: It was bulk RNA from unsorted whole blood that was sequenced, and the chains were unpaired. Findings and limits, study-wide: Comparison of clonotypes with VDJdb favored anti-spike CD8 responses while missing private and CD4 specificities.

There are many counts of this clonotype. Its antigen is not identified. cDNA molecules, individually, were tagged with unique molecular identifiers. TCRdb redid the calling of the 5' RACE reads with MiXCR, one entry per CDR3 protein. The top ten hold about 4.6% of the sample, which has roughly 47,000 distinct CDR3 sequences, around 23% seen once. The CDR3 consists of 14 residues. The V end lost 1 base, the J end lost 5 bases, and 10 bases lay between the germline ends. Germline V CDR1 and CDR2: SGHTA, FQGTGA. The TCR comes from an adult who was a healthcare worker with PCR-confirmed SARS-CoV-2 infection or an uninfected control (not recorded which). The sample here was whole blood, taken at baseline. J is TRBJ2-3 and V is TRBV7-3; D remains ambiguous. CDR3 DNA sequence: TGTGCCAGCAGCTTAAATTCCCGCCGAGATACGCAGTATTTT. It specifies CASSLNSRRDTQYF.